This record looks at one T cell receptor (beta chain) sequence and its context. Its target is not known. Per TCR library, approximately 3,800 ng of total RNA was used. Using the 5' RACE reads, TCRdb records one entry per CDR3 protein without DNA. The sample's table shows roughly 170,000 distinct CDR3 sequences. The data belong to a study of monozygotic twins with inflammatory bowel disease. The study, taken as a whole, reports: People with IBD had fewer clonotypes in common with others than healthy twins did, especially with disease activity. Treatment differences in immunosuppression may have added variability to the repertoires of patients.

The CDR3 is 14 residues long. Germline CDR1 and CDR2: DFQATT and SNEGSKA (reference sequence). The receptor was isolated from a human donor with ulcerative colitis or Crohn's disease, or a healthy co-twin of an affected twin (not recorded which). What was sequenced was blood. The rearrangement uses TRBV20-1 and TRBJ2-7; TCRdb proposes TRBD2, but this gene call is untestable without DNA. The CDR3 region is CSATTSASSYEQYF.